A few counts support the clone carrying this T cell receptor (beta chain). Its antigen is unidentified. This entry comes from a study of response to subunit inactivated influenza vaccine. TCRdb recomputed calls from the RT-PCR reads with MiXCR, one row per CDR3 protein. The repertoire holds some 500,000 distinct CDR3 sequences, with 16% as singletons. Notes on the study in general: The authors suggested that every seasonal influenza vaccination recruits few new T cells.

Trimming cost V 1 base and J 2 bases; bases outside gene matches: 6. This CDR3 region has 15 residues. In germline, CDR1 is SQVTM, CDR2 ANQGSEA. The sequence was obtained from a man aged 45 to 70 who received an inactivated influenza vaccine. The chain couples TRBV29-1 to TRBJ2-3, with 7 bases that match TRBD2. The material sequenced was CD4+ T cells sorted from PBMCs, taken around 25 months after vaccination. Written as DNA, the CDR3 is TGCAGCGTTGAAGTCTCAGCGGGGATCACAGATACGCAGTATTTT. Residues: CSVEVSAGITDTQYF.